These 9 T cell receptor beta chains came from one sample sequenced in a study of CD8+CD57+ T cells in acquired aplastic anemia. Investigators profiled TCR beta VDJ and CDR3 from genomic DNA template. TCRdb re-called the reads with MiXCR, one entry per CDR3 protein. This sample has 400,000 to 500,000 distinct CDR3 sequences; roughly 64% occur once, and the top ten carry less than 4%. The specimen was sorted CD4+, CD8+, or CD8+CD57+ T cells (not recorded which) from PBMCs. The receptor source for this set is a human donor in good health, serving as a control.

Worth noting for this clonotype: Germline is not matched at one junction end, which may reflect a read error. V usage is TRBV14 and J usage is TRBJ1-3; 7 bases map to TRBD1. Germline-derived CDR1 and CDR2 are SGHDN and FVKESK. This CDR3 has 16 amino acids. The CDR3 DNA sequence: TGCGCCAGCAGCATTGGAGGGGGCGGGGATGGAAGCACCATATATTTT. It yields the protein CASSIGGGGDGSTIYF. Combining the CDR3 with reference TRBV14 and TRBJ1-3 gives the whole variable domain EAGVTQFPSHSVIEKGQTVTLRCDPISGHDNLYWYRRVMGKEIKFLLHFVKESKQDESGMPNNRFLAERTGGTYSTLKVQPAELEDSGVYFCASSIGGGGDGSTIYFGEGSWLTVV.

Notes on this clonotype: A junction boundary mismatches the germline segment, possibly from a read error. The chain recombines TRBV9 with TRBJ1-6; D is unresolved. Germline V gives CDR1 SGDLS, CDR2 YYNGEE. This CDR3 has 14 amino acids. This CDR3 reads CASSGTRRGSPHHF. The DNA for the CDR3 is TGTGCCAGCAGCGGGACCCGGAGAGGGTCACCCCACCACTTT. The whole variable domain, filled in from reference TRBV9 and TRBJ1-6, reads DSGVTQTPKHLITATGQRVTLRCSPRSGDLSVYWYQQSLDQGLQFLIQYYNGEERAKGNILERFSAQQFPDLHSELNLSSLELGDSALYFCASSGTRRGSPHHFGNGTRLTVT.

This clonotype appeared many times. The V call is TRBV12-3 or TRBV12-4, the J call TRBJ1-2, with 9 bases that match TRBD1. The CDR3 sequence is 14 residues long. The junction had 8 bases not matched to a gene; V was cut back by 7 bases and J by 5 bases. In DNA, the CDR3 is TGTGCCAGCACCTGGACAGGGGACGATTATGGCTACACCTTC. This codes for CASTWTGDDYGYTF.

This chain connects TRBV29-1 to TRBJ2-7, with a weak D call TRBD1 (6 bases). The V gene lost 8 bases and the J gene lost 2 bases, with 19 bases spanning the gap. Germline lookup yields CDR1 SQVTM and CDR2 ANQGSEA. The CDR3 contains 14 residues. CDR3 protein: CSSEVGAGPYEQYF. DNA for the CDR3: TGCAGCAGTGAAGTGGGGGCAGGACCCTACGAGCAGTACTTC.

The table lists this clonotype with many counts. This chain uses TRBV6-6 with TRBJ2-7; TRBD1 might be the D (5 bases). The V gene's germline CDR1 is MNHNY and CDR2 SVGAGI (reference sequence). With 1 base removed from V and 1 base from J, the gap between germline ends came to 14 bases. The CDR3 loop spans 16 amino acids. CDR3 region: CASSYWGRQGSYEQYF. CDR3 sequence (DNA): TGTGCCAGCAGTTACTGGGGCAGGCAAGGGTCCTACGAGCAGTACTTC.

This clonotype was detected ten times or more. The chain uses TRBV6-6 and TRBJ1-4, with a weak D call TRBD1 (6 bases). This CDR3 contains 16 residues. CDR1 and CDR2 (germline): MNHNY, SVGAGI (reference sequence). Between the trimmed V and J ends, which lost 3 bases and 2 bases, there was a span of 13 bases. Here the CDR3 reads CASSYQKGGTNEKLFF. The CDR3 region has the DNA TGTGCCAGCAGTTATCAGAAAGGGGGTACTAATGAAAAACTGTTTTTT.

In this sample, this clonotype turned up many times. The chain carries TRBV20-1 and TRBJ1-1; 7 bases agree with TRBD1. The CDR3 loop spans 14 amino acids. J lost 0 bases, V lost 2 bases, and 3 bases had no gene match. Germline assignment: CDR1 DFQATT and CDR2 SNEGSKA (reference sequence). The CDR3 region is CSARHGTVNTEAFF. Here the CDR3 DNA reads TGCAGTGCTAGACACGGGACAGTGAACACTGAAGCTTTCTTT.

This clonotype has a handful of counts. The chain uses TRBV24-1 and TRBJ2-7; D unclear. V lost 5 bases and J lost 5, with 6 bases in between. The CDR3 consists of 11 residues. Germline V gene lookup returns CDR1 KGHDR and CDR2 SFDVKD. CDR3 nucleotides: TGTGCCACCAGTGCGGCAGACGAGCAGTACTTC. Translated, it gives CATSAADEQYF.

CDR3 nucleotides: TGTGCCAGTACCCCTGGGGATACGGGGGCTGCGATTCTAGTGGGCTATGGCTACACCTTC. Encoded protein: CASTPGDTGAAILVGYGYTF. The chain combines TRBV19 with TRBJ1-2; a weak D match, TRBD1 (6 bases). CDR3 size: 20 residues. Per the germline V gene, CDR1 is LNHDA and CDR2 is SQIVND (reference sequence). With 7 bases removed from V and 4 bases from J, the gap between germline ends came to 34 bases.